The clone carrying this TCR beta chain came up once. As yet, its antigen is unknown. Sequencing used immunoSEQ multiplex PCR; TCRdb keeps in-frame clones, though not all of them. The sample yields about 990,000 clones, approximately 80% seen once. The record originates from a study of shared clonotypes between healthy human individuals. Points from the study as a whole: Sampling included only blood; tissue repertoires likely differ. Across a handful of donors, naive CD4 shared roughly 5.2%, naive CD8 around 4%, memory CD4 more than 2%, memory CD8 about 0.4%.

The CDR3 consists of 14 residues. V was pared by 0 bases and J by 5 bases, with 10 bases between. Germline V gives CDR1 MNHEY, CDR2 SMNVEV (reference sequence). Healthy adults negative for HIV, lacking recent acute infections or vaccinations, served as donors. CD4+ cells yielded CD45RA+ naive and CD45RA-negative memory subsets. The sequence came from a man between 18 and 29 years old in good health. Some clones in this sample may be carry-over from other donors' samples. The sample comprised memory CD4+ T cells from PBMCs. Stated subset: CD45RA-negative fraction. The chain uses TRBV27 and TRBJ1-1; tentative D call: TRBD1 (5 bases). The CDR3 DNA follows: TGTGCCAGCAGTTTATCGCCAGGGTGGACTGAAGCTTTCTTT. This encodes CASSLSPGWTEAFF.